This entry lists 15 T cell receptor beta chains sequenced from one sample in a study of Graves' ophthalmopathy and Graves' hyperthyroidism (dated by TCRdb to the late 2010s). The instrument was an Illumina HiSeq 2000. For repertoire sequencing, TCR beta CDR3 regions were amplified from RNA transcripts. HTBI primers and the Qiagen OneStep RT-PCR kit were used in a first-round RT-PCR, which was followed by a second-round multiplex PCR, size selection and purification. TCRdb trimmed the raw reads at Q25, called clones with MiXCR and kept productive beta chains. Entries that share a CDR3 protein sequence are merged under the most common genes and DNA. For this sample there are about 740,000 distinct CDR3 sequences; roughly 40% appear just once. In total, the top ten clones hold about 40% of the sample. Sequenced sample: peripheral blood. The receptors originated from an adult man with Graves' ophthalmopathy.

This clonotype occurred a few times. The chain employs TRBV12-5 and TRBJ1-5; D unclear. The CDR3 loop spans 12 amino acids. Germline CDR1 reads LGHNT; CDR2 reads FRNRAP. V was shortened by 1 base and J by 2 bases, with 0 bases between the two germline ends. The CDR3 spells CASGLGNQPQHF. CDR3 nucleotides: TGTGCTAGTGGTTTGGGCAATCAGCCCCAGCATTTT.

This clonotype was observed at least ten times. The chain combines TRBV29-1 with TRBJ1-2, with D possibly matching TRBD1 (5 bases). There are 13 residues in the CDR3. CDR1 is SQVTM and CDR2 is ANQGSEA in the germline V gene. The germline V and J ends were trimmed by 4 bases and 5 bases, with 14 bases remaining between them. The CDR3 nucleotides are TGCAGCGTTGTCTCCCGGGGGTTTTATGGCTACACCTTC. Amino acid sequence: CSVVSRGFYGYTF.

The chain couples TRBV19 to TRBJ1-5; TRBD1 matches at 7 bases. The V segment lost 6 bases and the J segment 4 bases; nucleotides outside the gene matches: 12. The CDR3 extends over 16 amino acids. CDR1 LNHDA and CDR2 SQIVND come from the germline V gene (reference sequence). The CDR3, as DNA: TGTGCCAGTAGCCAGACAGGGCGAGAGAATAATCAGCCCCAGCATTTT. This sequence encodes CASSQTGRENNQPQHF.

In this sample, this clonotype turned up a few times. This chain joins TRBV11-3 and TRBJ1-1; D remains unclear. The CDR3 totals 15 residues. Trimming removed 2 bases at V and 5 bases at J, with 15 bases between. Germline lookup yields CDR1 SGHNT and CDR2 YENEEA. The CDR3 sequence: CASSLKSRNRTEAFF. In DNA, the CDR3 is TGTGCCAGCAGCTTAAAATCGCGGAATCGGACTGAAGCTTTCTTT. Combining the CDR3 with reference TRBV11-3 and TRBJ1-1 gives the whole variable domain EAGVVQSPRYKIIEKKQPVAFWCNPISGHNTLYWYLQNLGQGPELLIRYENEEAVDDSQLPKDRFSAERLKGVDSTLKIQPAELGDSAVYLCASSLKSRNRTEAFFGQGTRLTVV.

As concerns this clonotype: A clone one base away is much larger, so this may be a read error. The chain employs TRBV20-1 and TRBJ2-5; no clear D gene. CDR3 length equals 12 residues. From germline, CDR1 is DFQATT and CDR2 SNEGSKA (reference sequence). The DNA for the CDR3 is TGCAGTGCGTTACAGAGCCAAGGGACCCAGTACTTC. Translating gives CSALQSQGTQYF.

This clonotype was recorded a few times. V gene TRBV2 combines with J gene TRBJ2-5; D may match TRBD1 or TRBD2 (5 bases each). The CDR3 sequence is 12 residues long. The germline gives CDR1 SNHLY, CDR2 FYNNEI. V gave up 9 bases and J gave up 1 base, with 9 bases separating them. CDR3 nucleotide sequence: TGTGCCAGAGGGACCCTCCAAGAGACCCAGTACTTC. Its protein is CARGTLQETQYF.

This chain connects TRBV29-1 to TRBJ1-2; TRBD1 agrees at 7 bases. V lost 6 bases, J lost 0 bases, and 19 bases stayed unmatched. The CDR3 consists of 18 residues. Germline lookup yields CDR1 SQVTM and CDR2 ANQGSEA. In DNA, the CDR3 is TGCAGCGTCGAAACCCTAGCGGGAGGGGGCGAAGCTAACTATGGCTACACCTTC. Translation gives CSVETLAGGGEANYGYTF.

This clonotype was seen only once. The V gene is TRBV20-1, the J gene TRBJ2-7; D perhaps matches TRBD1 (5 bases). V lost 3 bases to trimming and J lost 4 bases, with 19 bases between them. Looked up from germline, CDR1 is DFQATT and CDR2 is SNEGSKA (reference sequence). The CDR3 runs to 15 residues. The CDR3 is CSASVAGRTLYEQYF. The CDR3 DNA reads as TGCAGTGCTAGCGTGGCCGGACGGACACTATACGAGCAGTACTTC.

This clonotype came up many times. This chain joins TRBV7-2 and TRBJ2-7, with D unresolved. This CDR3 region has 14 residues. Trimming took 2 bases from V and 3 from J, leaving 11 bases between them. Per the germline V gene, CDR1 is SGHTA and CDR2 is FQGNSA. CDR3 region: CASSLTRPVYEQYF. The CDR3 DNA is TGTGCCAGCAGCTTAACGAGGCCGGTCTACGAGCAGTACTTC. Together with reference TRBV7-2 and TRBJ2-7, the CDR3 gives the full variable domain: GAGVSQSPSNKVTEKGKDVELRCDPISGHTALYWYRQSLGQGLEFLIYFQGNSAPDKSGLPSDRFSAERTGGSVSTLTIQRTQQEDSAVYLCASSLTRPVYEQYFGPGTRLTVT.

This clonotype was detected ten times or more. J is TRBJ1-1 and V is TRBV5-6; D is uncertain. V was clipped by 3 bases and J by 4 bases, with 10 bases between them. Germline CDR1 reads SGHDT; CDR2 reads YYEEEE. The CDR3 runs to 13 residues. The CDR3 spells CASSWVVGTEAFF. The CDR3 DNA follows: TGTGCCAGCAGCTGGGTTGTCGGCACTGAAGCTTTCTTT.

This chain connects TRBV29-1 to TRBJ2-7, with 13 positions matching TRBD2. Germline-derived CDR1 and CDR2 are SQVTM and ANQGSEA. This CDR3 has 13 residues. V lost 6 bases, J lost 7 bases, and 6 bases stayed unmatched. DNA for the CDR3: TGCAGCGTCAGACTAGCGGGAGGTCGGGAGCAGTACTTC. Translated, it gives CSVRLAGGREQYF.

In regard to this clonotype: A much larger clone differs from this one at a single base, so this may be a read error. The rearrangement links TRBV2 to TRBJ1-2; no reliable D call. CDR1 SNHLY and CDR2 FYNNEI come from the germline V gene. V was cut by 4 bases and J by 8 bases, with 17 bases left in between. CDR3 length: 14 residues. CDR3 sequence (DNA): TGTGCCAGCAGTGGCGTCCAGGAGCGCCCCGGCTACACCTTC. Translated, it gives CASSGVQERPGYTF.

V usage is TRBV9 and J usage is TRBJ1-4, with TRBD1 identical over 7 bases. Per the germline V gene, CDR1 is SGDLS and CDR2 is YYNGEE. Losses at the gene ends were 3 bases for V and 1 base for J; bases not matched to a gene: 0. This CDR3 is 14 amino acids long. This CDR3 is CASSGQGTNEKLFF. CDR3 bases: TGTGCCAGCAGCGGACAGGGAACTAATGAAAAACTGTTTTTT. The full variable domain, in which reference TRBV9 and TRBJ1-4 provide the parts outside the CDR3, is DSGVTQTPKHLITATGQRVTLRCSPRSGDLSVYWYQQSLDQGLQFLIQYYNGEERAKGNILERFSAQQFPDLHSELNLSSLELGDSALYFCASSGQGTNEKLFFGSGTQLSVL.

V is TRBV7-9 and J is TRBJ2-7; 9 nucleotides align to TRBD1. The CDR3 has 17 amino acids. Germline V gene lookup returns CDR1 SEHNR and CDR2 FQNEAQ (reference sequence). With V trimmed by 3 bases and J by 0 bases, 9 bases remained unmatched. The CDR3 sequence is CASSLYTGTGFSYEQYF. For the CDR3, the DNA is TGTGCCAGCAGCTTGTACACCGGGACAGGGTTCTCCTACGAGCAGTACTTC.

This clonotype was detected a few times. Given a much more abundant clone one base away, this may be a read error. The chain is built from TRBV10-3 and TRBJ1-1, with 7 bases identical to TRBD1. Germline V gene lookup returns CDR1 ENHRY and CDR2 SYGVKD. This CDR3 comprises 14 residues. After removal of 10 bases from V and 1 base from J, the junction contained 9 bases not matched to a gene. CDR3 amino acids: CASRAGTANTEAFF. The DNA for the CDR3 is TGTGCCAGCAGAGCCGGGACAGCGAACACTGAAGCTTTCTTT.